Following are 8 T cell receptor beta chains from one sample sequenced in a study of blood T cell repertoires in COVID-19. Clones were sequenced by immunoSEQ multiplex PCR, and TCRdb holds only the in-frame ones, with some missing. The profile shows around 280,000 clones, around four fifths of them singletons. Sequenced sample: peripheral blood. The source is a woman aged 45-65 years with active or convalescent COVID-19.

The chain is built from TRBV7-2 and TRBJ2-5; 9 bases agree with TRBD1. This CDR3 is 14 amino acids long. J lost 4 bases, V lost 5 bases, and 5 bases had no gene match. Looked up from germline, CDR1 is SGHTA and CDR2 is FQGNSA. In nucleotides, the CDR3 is TGTGCCAGCAGCCGTCAGGACAGGGGAGAGACCCAGTACTTC. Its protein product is CASSRQDRGETQYF.

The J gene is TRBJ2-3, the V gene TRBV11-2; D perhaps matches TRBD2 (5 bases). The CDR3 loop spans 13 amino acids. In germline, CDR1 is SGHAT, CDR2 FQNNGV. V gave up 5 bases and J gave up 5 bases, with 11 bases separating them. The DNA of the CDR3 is TGTGCCAGCAGCCCGGCGGGTGAAGATACGCAGTATTTT. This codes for CASSPAGEDTQYF.

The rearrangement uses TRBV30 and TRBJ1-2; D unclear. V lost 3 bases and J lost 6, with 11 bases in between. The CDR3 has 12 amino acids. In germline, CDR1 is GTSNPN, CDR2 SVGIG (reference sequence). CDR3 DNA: TGTGCCTGGAGGAGGGCAGGCCATGGCTACACCTTC. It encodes CAWRRAGHGYTF.

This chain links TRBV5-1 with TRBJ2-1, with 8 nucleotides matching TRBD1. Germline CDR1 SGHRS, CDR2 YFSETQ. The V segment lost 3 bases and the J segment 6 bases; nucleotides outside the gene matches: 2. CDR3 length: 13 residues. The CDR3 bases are TGCGCCAGCAGCTCAACAGGGGGCAATGAGCAGTTCTTC. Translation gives CASSSTGGNEQFF.

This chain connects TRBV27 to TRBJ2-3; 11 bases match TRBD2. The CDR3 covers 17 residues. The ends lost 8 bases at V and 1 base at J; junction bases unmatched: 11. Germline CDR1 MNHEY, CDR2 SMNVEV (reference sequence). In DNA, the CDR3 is TGTGCCAGCGGTACCCCCGGGACTAGCGGCCGCACAGATACGCAGTATTTT. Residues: CASGTPGTSGRTDTQYF.

The CDR3 sequence is CASRPPGLAGSSSYNEQFF. The CDR3 coding sequence is TGTGCCAGCAGGCCACCGGGACTAGCGGGTTCGAGCTCCTACAATGAGCAGTTCTTC. The chain couples TRBV27 to TRBJ2-1, with 12 bases fitting TRBD2. The germline V gene encodes CDR1 MNHEY and CDR2 SMNVEV (reference sequence). V dropped 6 bases and J dropped 0; count of bases not matched to a gene: 12. This CDR3 region has 19 residues.

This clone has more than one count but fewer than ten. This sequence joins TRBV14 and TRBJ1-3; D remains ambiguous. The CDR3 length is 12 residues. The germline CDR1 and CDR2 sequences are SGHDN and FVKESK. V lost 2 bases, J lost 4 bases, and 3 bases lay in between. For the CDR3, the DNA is TGTGCCAGCAGCCAATCAGGAAACACCATATATTTT. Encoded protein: CASSQSGNTIYF.

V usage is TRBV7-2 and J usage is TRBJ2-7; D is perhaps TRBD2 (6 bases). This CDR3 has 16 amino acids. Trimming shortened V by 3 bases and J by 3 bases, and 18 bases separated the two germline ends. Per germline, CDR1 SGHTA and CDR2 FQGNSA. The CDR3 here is CASSLTLARFFYEQYF. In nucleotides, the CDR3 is TGTGCCAGCAGCTTGACCCTAGCGAGGTTTTTCTACGAGCAGTACTTC.